The next 4 T cell receptor beta chains were all read from a single sample in a study of cytomegalovirus exposure and HLA in healthy donors. Clones were read by immunoSEQ multiplex PCR, and TCRdb kept only the in-frame ones, dropping some. The sample lists some 170,000 clones; 85% to 90% were seen once. Sequencing used PBMCs. These receptors were collected from a woman in her twenties or thirties in good health and CMV-seronegative.

In its sample, this clone was seen once. This chain joins TRBV6-1 and TRBJ1-5, with TRBD1 matching over 11 bases. Germline lookup yields CDR1 MNHNS and CDR2 SASEGT. This CDR3 is built from 14 residues. V lost 6 bases to trimming and J lost 6 bases; unmatched junction nucleotides: 4. The CDR3, as DNA: TGTGCCAGCAGACAAGGGACAGGGGGTCAGCCCCAGCATTTT. Amino acid sequence: CASRQGTGGQPQHF.

V gene TRBV2 combines with J gene TRBJ1-6, with a weak D call TRBD1 (5 bases). CDR3 size: 15 residues. Germline-derived CDR1 and CDR2 are SNHLY and FYNNEI. The germline V and J ends were trimmed by 2 bases and 6 bases, with 11 bases remaining between them. The CDR3 reads CASSERGSGNSPLHF. CDR3 bases: TGTGCCAGCAGTGAAAGGGGCTCAGGTAATTCACCCCTCCACTTT.

This sequence joins TRBV30 and TRBJ1-2, with D possibly matching TRBD1 (6 bases). CDR3 length: 13 residues. Germline V lookup: CDR1 GTSNPN, CDR2 SVGIG (reference sequence). V was trimmed by 0 bases and J by 8 bases, leaving 13 bases between them. The CDR3, as DNA: TGTGCCTGGAGTGTGGACAGACTGGGCGGCTACACCTTC. Translating gives CAWSVDRLGGYTF.

V and J are TRBV6-1 and TRBJ1-3; TRBD1 is a possible D gene (5 bases). Germline V gene lookup returns CDR1 MNHNS and CDR2 SASEGT. The CDR3 length is 15 residues. Trimming removed 6 bases from V and 0 bases from J, with 12 bases in between. The CDR3 sequence is CASRGTWSSGNTIYF. CDR3 nucleotide sequence: TGTGCCAGCAGGGGGACTTGGAGCTCTGGAAACACCATATATTTT.